This TCR beta chain was sequenced for a study of blood T cell repertoires in COVID-19. Whole-study context: Sites across the United States, Italy and Spain contributed samples from acute and convalescent COVID-19.

This CDR3 spans 17 amino acids. With V trimmed by 0 bases and J by 9 bases, 9 bases remained unmatched. The germline V gene has CDR1 WNHNN and CDR2 SYGVQD (reference sequence). As handled by the study authors: The assay estimated nucleated cells by amplifying reference gene primers. Profiled with immunoSEQ multiplex PCR; TCRdb holds only in-frame clones, not every one. V, J and clone size derive from that table, while D and trimming were established from the DNA sequence. The top ten clones hold about 4.6% of a sample with 250,000 to 300,000 clones, roughly 83% of them seen once. This TCR was recovered from a man aged 55-75 years who had recovered from COVID-19. Sequencing was performed on peripheral blood. This sequence joins TRBV10-1 and TRBJ2-1, with 12 bases that match TRBD2. DNA of the CDR3: TGCGCCAGCAGTGAGTCTCAACTAGCGGGAGGTGTAGGTGAGCAGTTCTTC. Protein: CASSESQLAGGVGEQFF.